This T cell receptor (beta chain) originates from a study of blood T cell repertoires in COVID-19. Assay used: immunoSEQ multiplex PCR; TCRdb lists only in-frame clones, some missing. The data show about 240,000 clones, with around 83% seen just once and roughly 12% held by the top ten. The V and J ends lost 5 bases and 7 bases, in that order; junction bases with no gene match: 11. The CDR3 totals 16 residues. CDR1 is MDHEN and CDR2 is SYDVKM in the germline V gene. The chain combines TRBV28 with TRBJ1-2; TRBD1 aligns across 12 bases. Sequencing input: peripheral blood. The receptor comes from a woman aged 55-69 years with active or convalescent COVID-19. In nucleotides, the CDR3 is TGTGCCAGCAGTCCGAAACAGGGACAGGGGGCGTTTGGCTACACCTTC. Amino acids: CASSPKQGQGAFGYTF.